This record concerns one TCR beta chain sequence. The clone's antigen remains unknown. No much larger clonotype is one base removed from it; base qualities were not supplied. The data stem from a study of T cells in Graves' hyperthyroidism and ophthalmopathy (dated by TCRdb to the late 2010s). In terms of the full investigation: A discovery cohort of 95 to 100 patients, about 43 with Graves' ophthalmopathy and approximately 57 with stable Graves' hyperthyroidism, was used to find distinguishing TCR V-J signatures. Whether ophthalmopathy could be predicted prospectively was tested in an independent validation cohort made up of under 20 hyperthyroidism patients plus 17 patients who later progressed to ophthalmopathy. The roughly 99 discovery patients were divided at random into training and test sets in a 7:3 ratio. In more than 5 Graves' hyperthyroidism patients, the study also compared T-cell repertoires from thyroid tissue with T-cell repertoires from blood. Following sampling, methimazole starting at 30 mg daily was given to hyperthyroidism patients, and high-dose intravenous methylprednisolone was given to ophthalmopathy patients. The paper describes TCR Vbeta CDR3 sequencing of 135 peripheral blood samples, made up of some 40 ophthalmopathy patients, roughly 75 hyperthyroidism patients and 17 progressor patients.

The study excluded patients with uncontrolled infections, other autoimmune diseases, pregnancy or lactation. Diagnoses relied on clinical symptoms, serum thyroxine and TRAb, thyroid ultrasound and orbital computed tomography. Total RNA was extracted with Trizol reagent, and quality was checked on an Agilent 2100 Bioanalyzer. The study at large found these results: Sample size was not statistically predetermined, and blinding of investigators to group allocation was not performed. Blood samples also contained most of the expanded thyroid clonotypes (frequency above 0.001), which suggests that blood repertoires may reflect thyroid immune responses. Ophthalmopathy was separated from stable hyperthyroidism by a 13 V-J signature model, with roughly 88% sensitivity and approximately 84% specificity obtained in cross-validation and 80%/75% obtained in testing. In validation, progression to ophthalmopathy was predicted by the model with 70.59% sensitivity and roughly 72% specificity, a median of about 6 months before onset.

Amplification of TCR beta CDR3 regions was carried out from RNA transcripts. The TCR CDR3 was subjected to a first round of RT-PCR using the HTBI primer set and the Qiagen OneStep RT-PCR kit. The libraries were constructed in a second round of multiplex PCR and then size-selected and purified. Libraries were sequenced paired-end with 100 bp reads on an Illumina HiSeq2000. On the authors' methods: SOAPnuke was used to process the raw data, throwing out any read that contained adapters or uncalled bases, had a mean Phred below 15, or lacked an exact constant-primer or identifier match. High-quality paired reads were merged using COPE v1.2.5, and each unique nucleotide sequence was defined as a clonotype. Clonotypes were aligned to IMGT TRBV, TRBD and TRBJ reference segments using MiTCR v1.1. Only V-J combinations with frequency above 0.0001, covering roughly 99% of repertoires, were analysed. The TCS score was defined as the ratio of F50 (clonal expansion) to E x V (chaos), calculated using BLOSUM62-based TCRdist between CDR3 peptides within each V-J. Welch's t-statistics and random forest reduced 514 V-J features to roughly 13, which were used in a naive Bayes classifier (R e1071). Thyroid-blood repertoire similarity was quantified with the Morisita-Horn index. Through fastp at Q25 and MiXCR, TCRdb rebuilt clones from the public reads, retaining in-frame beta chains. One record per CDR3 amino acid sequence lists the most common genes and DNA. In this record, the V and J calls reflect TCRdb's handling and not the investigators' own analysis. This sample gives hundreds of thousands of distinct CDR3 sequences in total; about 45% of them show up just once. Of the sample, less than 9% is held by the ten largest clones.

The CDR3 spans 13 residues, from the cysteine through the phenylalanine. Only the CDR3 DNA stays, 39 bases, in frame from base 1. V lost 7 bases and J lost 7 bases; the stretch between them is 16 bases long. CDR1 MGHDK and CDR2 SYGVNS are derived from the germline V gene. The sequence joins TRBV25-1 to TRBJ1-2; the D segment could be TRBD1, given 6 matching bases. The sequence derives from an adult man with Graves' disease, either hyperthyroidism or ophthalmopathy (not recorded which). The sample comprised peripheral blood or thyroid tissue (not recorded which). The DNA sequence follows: TGTGCCAGCACGAATCACAGGGTGTTTGGCTACACCTTC. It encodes CASTNHRVFGYTF.